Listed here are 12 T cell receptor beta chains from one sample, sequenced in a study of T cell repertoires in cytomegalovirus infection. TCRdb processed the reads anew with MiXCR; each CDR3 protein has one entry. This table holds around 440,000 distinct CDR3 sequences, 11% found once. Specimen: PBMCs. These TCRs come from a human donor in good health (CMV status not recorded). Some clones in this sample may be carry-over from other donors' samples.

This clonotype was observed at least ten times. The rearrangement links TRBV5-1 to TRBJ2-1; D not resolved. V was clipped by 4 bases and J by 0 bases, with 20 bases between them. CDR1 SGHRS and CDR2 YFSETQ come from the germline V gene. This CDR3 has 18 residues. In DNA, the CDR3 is TGCGCCAGCAGCCAGAAAACGGACCCAGTGGGCTCCTACAATGAGCAGTTCTTC. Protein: CASSQKTDPVGSYNEQFF.

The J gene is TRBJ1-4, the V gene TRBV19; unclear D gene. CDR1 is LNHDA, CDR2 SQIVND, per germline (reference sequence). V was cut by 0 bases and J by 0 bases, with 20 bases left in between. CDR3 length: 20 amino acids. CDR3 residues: CASSIDAGFWELTTNEKLFF. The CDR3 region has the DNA TGTGCCAGTAGTATAGATGCCGGATTCTGGGAGTTAACAACTAATGAAAAACTGTTTTTT.

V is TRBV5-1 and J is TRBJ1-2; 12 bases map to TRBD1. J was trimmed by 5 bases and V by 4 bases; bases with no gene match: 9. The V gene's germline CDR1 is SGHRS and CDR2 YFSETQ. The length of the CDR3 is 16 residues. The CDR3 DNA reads TGCGCCAGCAGCCCCACCGGGACAGGGGGCGAATATGGCTACACCTTC. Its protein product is CASSPTGTGGEYGYTF.

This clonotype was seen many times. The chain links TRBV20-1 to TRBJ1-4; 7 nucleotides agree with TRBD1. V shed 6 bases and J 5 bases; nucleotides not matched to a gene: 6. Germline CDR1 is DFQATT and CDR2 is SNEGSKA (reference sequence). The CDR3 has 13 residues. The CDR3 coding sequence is TGCAGTGCCGCGACAGGGCAGAATGAAAAACTGTTTTTT. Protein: CSAATGQNEKLFF.

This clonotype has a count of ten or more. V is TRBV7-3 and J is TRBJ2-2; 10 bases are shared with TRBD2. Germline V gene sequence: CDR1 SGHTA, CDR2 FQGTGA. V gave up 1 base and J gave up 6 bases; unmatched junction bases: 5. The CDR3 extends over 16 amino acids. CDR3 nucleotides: TGTGCCAGCAGCTTAAGAGCTCTAGCGGGAGCCGGGGAGCTGTTTTTT. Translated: CASSLRALAGAGELFF.

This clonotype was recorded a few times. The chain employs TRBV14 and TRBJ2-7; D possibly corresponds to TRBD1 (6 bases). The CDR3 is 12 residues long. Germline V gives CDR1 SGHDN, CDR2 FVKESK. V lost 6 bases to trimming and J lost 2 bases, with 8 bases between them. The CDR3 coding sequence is TGTGCCAGCAGGGGACATACCTACGAGCAGTACTTC. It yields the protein CASRGHTYEQYF.

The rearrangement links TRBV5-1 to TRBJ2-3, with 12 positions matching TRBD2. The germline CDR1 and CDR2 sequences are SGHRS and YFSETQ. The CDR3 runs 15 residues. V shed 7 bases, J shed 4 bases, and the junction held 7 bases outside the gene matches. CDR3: CASGPGLAGSDTQYF. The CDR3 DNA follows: TGCGCCAGCGGCCCCGGACTAGCGGGATCAGATACGCAGTATTTT.

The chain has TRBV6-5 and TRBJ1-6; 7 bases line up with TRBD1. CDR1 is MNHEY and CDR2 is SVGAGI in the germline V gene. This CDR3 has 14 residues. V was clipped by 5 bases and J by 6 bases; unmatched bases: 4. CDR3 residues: CASSLTGSNSPLHF. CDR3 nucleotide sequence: TGTGCCAGCAGTCTGACAGGGAGTAATTCACCCCTCCACTTT.

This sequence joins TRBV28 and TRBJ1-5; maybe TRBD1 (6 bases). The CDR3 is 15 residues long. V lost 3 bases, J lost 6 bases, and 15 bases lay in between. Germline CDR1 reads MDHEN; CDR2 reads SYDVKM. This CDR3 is CASSFGGARVQPQHF. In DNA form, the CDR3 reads TGTGCCAGCAGTTTTGGGGGGGCCAGGGTTCAGCCCCAGCATTTT.

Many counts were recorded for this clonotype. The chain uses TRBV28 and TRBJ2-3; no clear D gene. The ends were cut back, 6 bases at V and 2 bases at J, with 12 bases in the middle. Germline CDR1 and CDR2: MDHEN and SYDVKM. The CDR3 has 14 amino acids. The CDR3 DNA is TGTGCCAGCAGCCAAACCCTTATCACAGATACGCAGTATTTT. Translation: CASSQTLITDTQYF. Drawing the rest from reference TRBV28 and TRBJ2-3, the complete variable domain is DVKVTQSSRYLVKRTGEKVFLECVQDMDHENMFWYRQDPGLGLRLIYFSYDVKMKEKGDIPEGYSVSREKKERFSLILESASTNQTSMYLCASSQTLITDTQYFGPGTRLTVL.

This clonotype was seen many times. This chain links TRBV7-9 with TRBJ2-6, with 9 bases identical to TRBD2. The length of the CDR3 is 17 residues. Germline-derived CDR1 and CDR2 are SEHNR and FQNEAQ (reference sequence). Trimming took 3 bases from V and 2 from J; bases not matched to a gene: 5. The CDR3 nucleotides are TGTGCCAGCAGCTTGGTTAGCGGGAGCCCTGGGGCCAACGTCCTGACTTTC. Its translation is CASSLVSGSPGANVLTF.

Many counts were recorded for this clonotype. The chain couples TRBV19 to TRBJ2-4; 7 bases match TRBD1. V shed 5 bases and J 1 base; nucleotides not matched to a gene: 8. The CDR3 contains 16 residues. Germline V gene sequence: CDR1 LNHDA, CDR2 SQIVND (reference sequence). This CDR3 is CASSPLTGPAKNIQYF. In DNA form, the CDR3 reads TGTGCCAGTAGTCCCTTGACAGGGCCGGCCAAAAACATTCAGTACTTC.